One and the same sample provided the 27 T cell receptor beta chains below, sequenced in a study of regulatory T cells in long-lasting Graves disease. The time point is: newly diagnosed GD, antithyroid drugs for less than 3 months. Making the TCR library involved RNA that had been extracted from PBMCs. For TCR beta, libraries came from iRepertoire HTBI primers and Arm-PCR of CDR3 regions. TCRdb analysed the multiplex PCR reads with MiXCR anew, one entry per CDR3 protein. The top ten clones hold roughly 40% of a sample with about 300,000 distinct CDR3 sequences, 18% of them seen once. This specimen was peripheral blood mononuclear cells (PBMCs), taken at new diagnosis, from a patient treated with antithyroid drugs. Source of these receptors: a female donor with Graves disease.

In its sample, this clonotype was seen many times. The chain recombines TRBV12-3 or TRBV12-4 with TRBJ2-1, with TRBD2 matching 7 bases. J lost 3 bases, V lost 5 bases, and 7 bases had no gene match. The CDR3 runs 15 residues. The CDR3 region is CASSAQTSFYNEQFF. For the CDR3, the DNA is TGTGCCAGCAGTGCTCAGACTAGCTTCTACAATGAGCAGTTCTTC.

At least ten counts were recorded for this clonotype. V is TRBV2 and J is TRBJ2-5, with D perhaps being TRBD1 or TRBD2 (5 bases each). Trimming removed 3 bases from V and 5 bases from J, with 13 bases in between. This CDR3 region has 14 residues. The germline CDR1 and CDR2 sequences are SNHLY and FYNNEI. DNA for the CDR3: TGTGCCAGCAGTGACGGGACGCGAGGCGAGACCCAGTACTTC. Encoded protein: CASSDGTRGETQYF.

This clonotype occurred many times. This sequence joins TRBV18 and TRBJ2-1; 12 positions agree with TRBD2. The CDR3 has 15 residues. V lost 4 bases and J lost 8; bases outside the gene matches: 6. From germline, CDR1 is KGHSH and CDR2 LQKENI. For the CDR3, the DNA is TGTGCCAGCTCACGAACGACTAGCGGGAGCGATGAGCAGTTCTTC. It translates to CASSRTTSGSDEQFF.

This clonotype has at least ten counts. The chain links TRBV2 to TRBJ1-1; a possible D gene is TRBD1 (6 bases). The germline gives CDR1 SNHLY, CDR2 FYNNEI. The CDR3 sequence is 12 residues long. V lost 7 bases and J 5 bases, leaving 11 bases between the germline ends. CDR3 nucleotide sequence: TGTGCCAGCACCTACAGGGAGACTGAAGCTTTCTTT. This translates into CASTYRETEAFF.

This clonotype appeared many times. The rearrangement uses TRBV11-3 and TRBJ2-4; 7 nucleotides agree with TRBD2. The CDR3 is 18 residues long. Trimming removed 0 bases from V and 0 bases from J; junction bases left unmatched: 8. The germline V gene has CDR1 SGHNT and CDR2 YENEEA. The CDR3 region is CASSLEGAAGIAKNIQYF. The DNA for the CDR3 is TGTGCCAGCAGCTTAGAGGGAGCAGCGGGGATAGCCAAAAACATTCAGTACTTC.

Note on this clonotype: Here the CDR3 omits its conserved ending phenylalanine or tryptophan, so a read error is the likely source. J is TRBJ1-2 and V is TRBV29-1; 7 bases align to TRBD1. V shed 7 bases, J shed 7 bases, and the junction held 12 bases outside the gene matches. The V gene's germline CDR1 is SQVTM and CDR2 ANQGSEA. The CDR3 length is 13 residues. In nucleotides, the CDR3 is TGCAGCGCGGCGACAGGGTCCCTTTTTGGCTACACCCTC. Amino acid sequence: CSAATGSLFGYTL.

At least ten counts were recorded for this clonotype. This chain uses TRBV12-5 with TRBJ1-6; 7 nucleotides line up with TRBD1. CDR3 length equals 16 residues. From germline, CDR1 is LGHNT and CDR2 FRNRAP. The junction had 3 bases not matched to a gene; V was cut back by 3 bases and J by 1 base. This chain's CDR3 is CASGLTGESYNSPLHF. In DNA form, the CDR3 reads TGTGCTAGTGGTTTAACAGGGGAATCCTATAATTCACCCCTCCACTTT.

This clonotype was found many times. V is TRBV14 and J is TRBJ2-1; tentative D call: TRBD2 (5 bases). Germline V gene data show CDR1 as SGHDN and CDR2 as FVKESK. V was cut by 1 base and J by 0 bases, with 10 bases left in between. The CDR3 consists of 16 residues. The CDR3 spells CASSQGGRFSYNEQFF. For the CDR3, the DNA is TGTGCCAGCAGCCAAGGAGGGCGGTTCTCCTACAATGAGCAGTTCTTC.

This clonotype was found many times. The V gene is TRBV19, the J gene TRBJ1-5; tentative D call: TRBD1 (5 bases). CDR3 size: 14 residues. CDR1 and CDR2 (germline): LNHDA, SQIVND (reference sequence). The germline V and J ends were trimmed by 6 bases and 3 bases, with 12 bases remaining between them. Here the CDR3 DNA reads TGTGCCAGTAGATGGGGCAGTTTCAATCAGCCCCAGCATTTT. Amino acid sequence: CASRWGSFNQPQHF.

V usage is TRBV3-1 and J usage is TRBJ2-7; TRBD2 aligns across 11 bases. V lost 2 bases to trimming and J lost 6 bases; unmatched junction nucleotides: 6. The V gene's germline CDR1 is LGHDT and CDR2 YNNKEL (reference sequence). The CDR3 spans 15 residues. The CDR3 coding sequence is TGTGCCAGCAGCCAAATACTAGCGGGAGTAGGCGAGCAGTACTTC. It translates to CASSQILAGVGEQYF.

This clonotype was recorded at least ten times. CDR3 sequence reads: CASNGARGRAGTEAFF. DNA of the CDR3: TGTGCCAGCAATGGGGCCAGGGGGCGCGCAGGCACTGAAGCTTTCTTT. The chain couples TRBV6-1 to TRBJ1-1; 8 bases fit TRBD1. Germline V gene sequence: CDR1 MNHNS, CDR2 SASEGT. Trimming at V came to 7 bases and at J to 4 bases, leaving 14 bases not matched to a gene. The CDR3 sequence is 16 residues long.

This clonotype was counted only a few times. This rearrangement joins TRBV5-1 to TRBJ2-2, with 9 positions matching TRBD1. This CDR3 has 15 residues. CDR1 and CDR2 from the germline V gene are SGHRS and YFSETQ. V lost 2 bases, J lost 6 bases, and 5 bases stayed unmatched. The CDR3 sequence: CASSFTGGGPGELFF. The CDR3 DNA reads as TGCGCCAGCAGCTTTACAGGGGGCGGTCCCGGGGAGCTGTTTTTT.

The table lists this clonotype with many counts. The chain links TRBV9 to TRBJ2-2, with D perhaps matching TRBD2 (6 bases). Between the trimmed V and J ends, which lost 3 bases and 3 bases, there was a span of 9 bases. This CDR3 contains 14 residues. The germline V gene has CDR1 SGDLS and CDR2 YYNGEE. The CDR3 coding sequence is TGTGCCAGCAGCGCTAGCGTCGACACCGGGGAGCTGTTTTTT. Amino acid sequence: CASSASVDTGELFF.

This clonotype was found a few times. The rearrangement links TRBV27 to TRBJ1-5; no reliable D call. CDR1 MNHEY and CDR2 SMNVEV come from the germline V gene (reference sequence). V was clipped by 7 bases and J by 7 bases, with 17 bases between them. The CDR3 extends over 14 amino acids. In DNA, the CDR3 is TGTGCCAGCACCACCTTGGTGAGAGGCCAGCCCCAGCATTTT. Translation gives CASTTLVRGQPQHF.

This clonotype was seen many times. The CDR3 is CASSTGTPPSRPQYF. The CDR3 DNA reads as TGTGCCAGCAGTACGGGGACTCCGCCATCCAGGCCCCAGTACTTC. This chain uses TRBV12-3 or TRBV12-4 with TRBJ2-5, with a possible D match to TRBD2 (6 bases). Deletions cut 5 bases from V and 9 bases from J, with 22 bases between. CDR3 length equals 15 residues.

V and J are TRBV24-1 and TRBJ1-6; 8 bases are shared with TRBD1. After removal of 7 bases from V and 7 bases from J, the junction contained 5 bases not matched to a gene. CDR3 length: 14 amino acids. Germline V gene lookup returns CDR1 KGHDR and CDR2 SFDVKD. The CDR3 nucleotides read TGTGCCACCAGCCCAGGGGGCGCGAATTCACCCCTCCACTTT. This sequence encodes CATSPGGANSPLHF.

This clonotype was found a few times. This chain links TRBV30 with TRBJ2-2; D could derive from TRBD1 or TRBD2 (6 bases each). CDR1 is GTSNPN, CDR2 SVGIG, per germline (reference sequence). This CDR3 region has 14 residues. Trimming removed 5 bases from V and 6 bases from J, with 16 bases in between. Written as DNA, the CDR3 is TGTGCCTGGGACCTCGGAGGGGGTCCCGGGGAGCTGTTTTTT. Its translation is CAWDLGGGPGELFF.

The table lists this clonotype with a few counts. The chain joins TRBV25-1 to TRBJ2-3; no clear D gene. The CDR3 extends over 14 amino acids. Germline V gene sequence: CDR1 MGHDK, CDR2 SYGVNS. V lost 8 bases, J lost 0 bases, and 12 bases lay in between. The CDR3 nucleotides are TGTGCCAGCTCTCGGTCATCTAGCACAGATACGCAGTATTTT. Its protein product is CASSRSSSTDTQYF.

This chain uses TRBV5-1 with TRBJ2-6; TRBD1 is a possible D gene (6 bases). Germline CDR1 is SGHRS and CDR2 is YFSETQ. There are 17 residues in the CDR3. The germline V and J ends were trimmed by 0 bases and 3 bases, with 13 bases remaining between them. CDR3 protein: CASSLDGRGGGANVLTF. CDR3 nucleotide sequence: TGCGCCAGCAGCTTGGACGGGCGAGGGGGTGGGGCCAACGTCCTGACTTTC.

This clonotype was seen repeatedly, ten times or more. J is TRBJ1-4 and V is TRBV20-1; no firm D call. CDR1 and CDR2 from the germline V gene are DFQATT and SNEGSKA (reference sequence). Deletions cut 0 bases from V and 8 bases from J, with 4 bases between. CDR3 length equals 11 residues. This chain's CDR3 is CSARDFEKLFF. The DNA for the CDR3 is TGCAGTGCTAGAGACTTCGAAAAACTGTTTTTT.

This chain links TRBV27 with TRBJ2-7; D is possibly TRBD2 (6 bases). V was trimmed by 1 base and J by 4 bases, leaving 23 bases between them. There are 18 residues in the CDR3. From germline, CDR1 is MNHEY and CDR2 SMNVEV (reference sequence). This CDR3 is CASSLWGSSVPSLYEQYF. DNA of the CDR3: TGTGCCAGCAGTTTATGGGGCTCTAGCGTGCCCAGTCTTTACGAGCAGTACTTC.

The chain joins TRBV6-5 to TRBJ2-7, with 9 bases aligning to TRBD2. Losses at the gene ends were 5 bases for V and 2 bases for J; bases not matched to a gene: 7. The CDR3 runs 15 residues. Germline lookup yields CDR1 MNHEY and CDR2 SVGAGI. CDR3 sequence: CASSASRTSAYEQYF. The CDR3 DNA follows: TGTGCCAGCAGTGCCTCGAGGACTAGCGCCTACGAGCAGTACTTC.

This clonotype was seen at least ten times. V is TRBV29-1 and J is TRBJ2-7, with 7 bases matching TRBD2. CDR1 and CDR2 from the germline V gene are SQVTM and ANQGSEA. The CDR3 consists of 13 residues. The V and J ends lost 5 bases and 3 bases, in that order; junction bases with no gene match: 7. The CDR3 is CSVPASGNYEQYF. DNA for the CDR3: TGCAGCGTTCCAGCTAGCGGAAACTACGAGCAGTACTTC.

The rearrangement joins TRBV7-9 to TRBJ2-1; D is perhaps TRBD1 (5 bases). The DNA end is more similar to TRBJ2-7, so the J call may be wrong. This CDR3 is 15 amino acids long. The germline gives CDR1 SEHNR, CDR2 FQNEAQ (reference sequence). CDR3 loop: CASSTRAVGTYEQYF. The CDR3 region has the DNA TGTGCCAGCAGCACCAGGGCGGTGGGAACCTACGAGCAGTACTTC.

Details on this clonotype: At one end the junction does not follow the germline gene, possibly because of a read error. The J gene is TRBJ1-1, the V gene TRBV5-1; D gene unclear. Germline V gives CDR1 SGHRS, CDR2 YFSETQ. The CDR3 contains 12 residues. The CDR3 sequence: CASSLAGRIAFF. The CDR3 nucleotides read TGTGCCAGCAGTCTGGCCGGTCGGATAGCTTTCTTT.

A single count supports this clonotype. This sequence joins TRBV11-2 and TRBJ2-2; 11 bases line up with TRBD2. The CDR3 runs to 17 residues. CDR1 and CDR2 from the germline V gene are SGHAT and FQNNGV. The J segment lost 5 bases and the V segment lost 6 bases, leaving 11 bases of the junction unmatched. In DNA, the CDR3 is TGTGCCAGCAGTCCCCCGACTAGCGGGATCCTAACCGGGGAGCTGTTTTTT. This codes for CASSPPTSGILTGELFF.

This clonotype was recorded a few times. V and J are TRBV12-3 or TRBV12-4 and TRBJ1-1; D gene unclear. V was cut by 0 bases and J by 3 bases, with 8 bases left in between. The CDR3 is made up of 14 amino acids. CDR3 in amino acids: CASSLARGYTEAFF. The CDR3 coding sequence is TGTGCCAGCAGTTTAGCGCGTGGTTACACTGAAGCTTTCTTT.